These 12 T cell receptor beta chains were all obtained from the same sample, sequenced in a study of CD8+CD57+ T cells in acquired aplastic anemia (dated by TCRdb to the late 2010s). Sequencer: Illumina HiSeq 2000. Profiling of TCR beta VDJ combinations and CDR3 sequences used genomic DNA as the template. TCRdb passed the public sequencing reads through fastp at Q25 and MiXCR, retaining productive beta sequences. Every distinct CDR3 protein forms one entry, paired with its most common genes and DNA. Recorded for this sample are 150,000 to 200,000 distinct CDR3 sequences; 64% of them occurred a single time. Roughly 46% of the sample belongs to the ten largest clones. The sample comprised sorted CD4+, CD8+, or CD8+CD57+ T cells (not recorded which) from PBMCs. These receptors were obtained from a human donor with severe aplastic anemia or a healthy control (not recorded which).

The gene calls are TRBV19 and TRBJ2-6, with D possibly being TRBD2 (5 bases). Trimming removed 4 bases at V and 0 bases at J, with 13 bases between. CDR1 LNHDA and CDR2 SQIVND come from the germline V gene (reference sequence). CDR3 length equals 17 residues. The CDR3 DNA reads TGTGCCAGTAGTAGCGGGCAGGTCAGCTCTGGGGCCAACGTCCTGACTTTC. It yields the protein CASSSGQVSSGANVLTF. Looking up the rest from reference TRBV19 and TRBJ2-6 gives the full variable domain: DGGITQSPKYLFRKEGQNVTLSCEQNLNHDAMYWYRQDPGQGLRLIYYSQIVNDFQKGDIAEGYSVSREKKESFPLTVTSAQKNPTAFYLCASSSGQVSSGANVLTFGAGSRLTVL.

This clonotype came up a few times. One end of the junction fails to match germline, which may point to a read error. For the CDR3, the DNA is TGTGGCAGCAGCTTGGGCGATGAGCAGTTCTTC. Amino acid sequence: CGSSLGDEQFF. The V gene is TRBV13, the J gene TRBJ2-1, with no clear D. The CDR3 is 11 amino acids. CDR1 PRHDT and CDR2 FYEKMQ come from the germline V gene (reference sequence).

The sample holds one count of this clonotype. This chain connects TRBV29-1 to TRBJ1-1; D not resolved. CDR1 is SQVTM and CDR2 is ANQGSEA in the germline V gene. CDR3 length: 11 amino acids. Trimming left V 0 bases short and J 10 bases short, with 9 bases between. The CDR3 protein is CSVEDGPRAFF. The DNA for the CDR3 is TGCAGCGTTGAAGATGGGCCCCGAGCTTTCTTT.

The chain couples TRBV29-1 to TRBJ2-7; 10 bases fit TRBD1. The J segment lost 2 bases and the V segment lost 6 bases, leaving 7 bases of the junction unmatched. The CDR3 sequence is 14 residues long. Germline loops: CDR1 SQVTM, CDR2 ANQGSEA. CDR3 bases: TGCAGCGTGGGTGGGACAGGGGACGCCTACGAGCAGTACTTC. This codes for CSVGGTGDAYEQYF.

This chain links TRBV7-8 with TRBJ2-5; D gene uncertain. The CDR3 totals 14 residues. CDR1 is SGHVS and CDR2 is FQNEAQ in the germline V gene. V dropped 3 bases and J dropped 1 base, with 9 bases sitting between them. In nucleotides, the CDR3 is TGTGCCAGCAGCTTGAACTACATCCAAGAGACCCAGTACTTC. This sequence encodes CASSLNYIQETQYF.

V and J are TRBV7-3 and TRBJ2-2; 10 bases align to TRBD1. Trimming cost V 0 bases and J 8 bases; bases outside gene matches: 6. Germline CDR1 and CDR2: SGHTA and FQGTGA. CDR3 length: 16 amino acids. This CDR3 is CASSLTGRDRGGELFF. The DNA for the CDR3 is TGTGCCAGCAGCTTAACGGGCAGGGACAGGGGAGGGGAGCTGTTTTTT.

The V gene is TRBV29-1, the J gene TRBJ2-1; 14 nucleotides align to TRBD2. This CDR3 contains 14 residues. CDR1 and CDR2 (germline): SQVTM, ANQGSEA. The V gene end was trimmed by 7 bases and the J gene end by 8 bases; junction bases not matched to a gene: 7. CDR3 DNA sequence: TGCAGCGAGCTTAGACTAGCGGGAGGGGATGAGCAGTTCTTC. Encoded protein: CSELRLAGGDEQFF.

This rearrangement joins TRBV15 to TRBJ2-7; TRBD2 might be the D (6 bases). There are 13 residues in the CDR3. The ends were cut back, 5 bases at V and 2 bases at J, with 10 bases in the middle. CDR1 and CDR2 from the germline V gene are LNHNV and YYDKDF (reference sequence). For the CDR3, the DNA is TGTGCCACCAGCTTATCGGGAGCCTACGAGCAGTACTTC. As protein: CATSLSGAYEQYF.

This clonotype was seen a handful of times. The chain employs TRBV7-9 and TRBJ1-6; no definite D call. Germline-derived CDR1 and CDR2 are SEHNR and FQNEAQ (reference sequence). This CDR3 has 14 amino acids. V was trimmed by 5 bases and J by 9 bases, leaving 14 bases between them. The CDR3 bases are TGTGCCAGCAGCCTAACCGGGTTTGGTTCACCCCTCCACTTT. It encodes CASSLTGFGSPLHF.

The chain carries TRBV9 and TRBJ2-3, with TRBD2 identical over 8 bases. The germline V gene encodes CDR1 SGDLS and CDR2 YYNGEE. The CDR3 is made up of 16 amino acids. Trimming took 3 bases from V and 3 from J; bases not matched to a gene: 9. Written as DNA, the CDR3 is TGTGCCAGCAGCGGATACGTCGGGGGGGGTACAGATACGCAGTATTTT. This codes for CASSGYVGGGTDTQYF.

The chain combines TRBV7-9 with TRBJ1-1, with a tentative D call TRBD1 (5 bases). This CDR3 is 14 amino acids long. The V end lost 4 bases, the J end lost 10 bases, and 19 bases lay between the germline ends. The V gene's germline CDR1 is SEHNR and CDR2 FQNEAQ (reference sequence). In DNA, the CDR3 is TGTGCCAGCAGCTCTAGTAATTCGGGGGTTCGAGCTTTCTTT. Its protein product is CASSSSNSGVRAFF.

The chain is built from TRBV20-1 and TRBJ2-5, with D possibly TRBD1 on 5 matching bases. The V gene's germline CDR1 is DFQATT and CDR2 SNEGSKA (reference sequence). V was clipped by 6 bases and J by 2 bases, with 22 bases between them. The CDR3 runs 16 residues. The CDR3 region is CSATGLHRQSQETQYF. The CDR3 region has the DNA TGCAGTGCCACGGGTCTACACCGACAGAGTCAAGAGACCCAGTACTTC.